This TCR beta chain comes out of a study of cytomegalovirus exposure and HLA in healthy donors. Comment on this clone: Its specificity is not known.

This CDR3 is 15 amino acids long. V trimming: 5 bases; J trimming: 4 bases; junction bases outside the gene matches: 9. Germline V gene sequence: CDR1 SGHDT, CDR2 YYEEEE. PCR primers comprised 60 Vbeta and 13 Jbeta primers. Using immunoSEQ multiplex PCR, the repertoire was profiled, and TCRdb retains in-frame clones only, with some absent. Of 150,000 to 200,000 clones in the sample, more than 60% were seen once. General study results and limits: Most CMV-associated TCR beta chains were later found to appear HLA-restricted. Donors were assumed by presence/absence analyses to have roughly uniform sequencing depth.

This TCR was sampled from a male donor in good health and CMV-seronegative. The sequenced sample consisted of PBMCs. V is TRBV5-6 and J is TRBJ1-2; TRBD1 matches 9 bases. CDR3 DNA sequence: TGTGCCAGCAGGCGAACAGGGGGCGACTTCTATGGCTACACCTTC. This gives the protein CASRRTGGDFYGYTF. Full variable domain (remainder filled in from reference TRBV5-6 and TRBJ1-2): DAGVTQSPTHLIKTRGQQVTLRCSPKSGHDTVSWYQQALGQGPQFIFQYYEEEERQRGNFPDRFSGHQFPNYSSELNVNALLLGDSALYLCASRRTGGDFYGYTFGSGTRLTVV.